A selection of T cell receptor beta chains follows, all from one sample in a study of CD8 T cells in Susac syndrome. TCRdb redid the calling of the immunoSEQ multiplex PCR reads with MiXCR, one entry per CDR3 protein. The profile shows about 300,000 distinct CDR3 sequences, roughly 90% of them singletons. Sequenced material: CD8+ T cells from PBMCs. These receptors were taken from a human donor with multiple sclerosis. Both conserved end residues are trimmed from each CDR3. The order of the fields is V gene, J gene, D gene, clone size, CDR3 protein. A D gene is named only where the DNA matches it firmly. Only part of the rows carry a size: once, few, many, or a class if the clone is expanded.

V: TRBV7-8
J: TRBJ2-2
D: TRBD1
size: .
CDR3: ACSLALPGPRQGDTGELF

V: TRBV20-1
J: TRBJ2-7
D: .
size: .
CDR3: SAVPTAVAYEQY

V: TRBV6-6
J: TRBJ2-7
D: .
size: .
CDR3: ASSYSQISSEQY

V: TRBV4-3
J: TRBJ2-1
D: .
size: .
CDR3: ASSPGGAYEQF

V: TRBV7-6
J: TRBJ1-4
D: .
size: once
CDR3: ASSYDPGSTNEKLF

V: TRBV4-3
J: TRBJ2-5
D: TRBD2
size: .
CDR3: ASSQSGTSSKY

V: TRBV3-1
J: TRBJ2-7
D: .
size: .
CDR3: ASSPNYYEQY

V: TRBV20-1
J: TRBJ2-7
D: .
size: .
CDR3: SARDWTDEQY

V: TRBV7-9
J: TRBJ1-5
D: .
size: .
CDR3: ASSSSGQVNQPQH

V: TRBV11-2
J: TRBJ2-7
D: .
size: .
CDR3: ASRGVGSAEQY

V: TRBV28
J: TRBJ1-2
D: .
size: .
CDR3: ASSLSPFPAVGYT

V: TRBV20-1
J: TRBJ1-2
D: .
size: .
CDR3: SAIGALLDGYT

V: TRBV25-1
J: TRBJ2-7
D: .
size: .
CDR3: ASSESLGPYEQY

V: TRBV27
J: TRBJ2-3
D: TRBD1
size: .
CDR3: ASRDRRTDTQY

V: TRBV4-3
J: TRBJ2-7
D: .
size: .
CDR3: ASSQDTGEVYEQY

V: TRBV6-5
J: TRBJ2-3
D: .
size: .
CDR3: ASSSQGGFSDTQY

V: TRBV24-1
J: TRBJ2-7
D: .
size: .
CDR3: ATSDPAGTAPGEQY

V: TRBV27
J: TRBJ2-7
D: .
size: .
CDR3: ASSLSKLSYEQY

V: TRBV6-1
J: TRBJ2-5
D: TRBD1
size: .
CDR3: ASSQRQGRLIETQY

V: TRBV3-1
J: TRBJ2-1
D: .
size: .
CDR3: ASSQELGGGNEQF

V: TRBV27
J: TRBJ2-7
D: TRBD2
size: .
CDR3: ASSLTASGSLEQY

V: TRBV20-1
J: TRBJ1-5
D: TRBD1
size: .
CDR3: SAPTYSRGPNQPQH

V: TRBV29-1
J: TRBJ2-1
D: TRBD2
size: .
CDR3: SVVAGVGNEQF

V: TRBV2
J: TRBJ2-7
D: .
size: .
CDR3: ASTPGGIVIYEQY

V: TRBV7-9
J: TRBJ2-7
D: .
size: .
CDR3: ASSTRTGIRSEQY

V: TRBV9
J: TRBJ2-1
D: .
size: .
CDR3: ASSVGGRTLHEQF

V: TRBV4-2
J: TRBJ2-1
D: .
size: .
CDR3: ASNQAPGNEQF

V: TRBV7-3
J: TRBJ2-5
D: TRBD1
size: .
CDR3: ASSLLGAGGETQY

V: TRBV5-1
J: TRBJ2-5
D: .
size: .
CDR3: ASSAPMAEETQY

V: TRBV27
J: TRBJ2-7
D: TRBD2
size: once
CDR3: ASSFQAGSSSYEQY

V: TRBV7-2
J: TRBJ1-2
D: .
size: .
CDR3: ASSLALTPRQYGYT

V: TRBV20-1
J: TRBJ1-5
D: .
size: .
CDR3: SARCASDYGNQPQH

V: TRBV24-1
J: TRBJ2-2
D: TRBD1
size: .
CDR3: ATSDMDRGETGELF

V: TRBV13
J: TRBJ2-3
D: .
size: .
CDR3: ASSSDRLDTQY

V: TRBV30
J: TRBJ2-1
D: TRBD1
size: .
CDR3: AHDAGQGAHNEQF

V: TRBV24-1
J: TRBJ1-5
D: .
size: .
CDR3: ATSDGGPYSNQPQH

V: TRBV20-1
J: TRBJ2-5
D: .
size: .
CDR3: SARDKLQTQY

V: TRBV20-1
J: TRBJ1-1
D: .
size: .
CDR3: SASRRATLGVEAF

V: TRBV28
J: TRBJ2-5
D: TRBD2
size: .
CDR3: ASSPITPSGLYQETQY

V: TRBV7-8
J: TRBJ1-3
D: .
size: .
CDR3: ASSLAGGLSGNTIY

V: TRBV4-1
J: TRBJ1-1
D: .
size: .
CDR3: ASSQGGNMNTEAF

V: TRBV27
J: TRBJ1-1
D: .
size: .
CDR3: ASSLGQGEAF

V: TRBV13
J: TRBJ2-4
D: .
size: .
CDR3: ASSLVAGTALAKNIQY

V: TRBV10-3
J: TRBJ2-1
D: .
size: .
CDR3: AISAGINEQF

V: TRBV2
J: TRBJ1-1
D: .
size: .
CDR3: ASGGGAEAF

V: TRBV9
J: TRBJ2-1
D: TRBD1
size: .
CDR3: ASSVGTGTYNEQF

V: TRBV20-1
J: TRBJ1-2
D: .
size: .
CDR3: SASSGGNGYT

V: TRBV4-3
J: TRBJ2-7
D: .
size: .
CDR3: ASSQGVGRNDYEQY

V: TRBV21-1
J: TRBJ2-2
D: .
size: once
CDR3: ASSKVCLEQGYTGELF

V: TRBV24-1
J: TRBJ1-2
D: .
size: .
CDR3: ATSDFWPYGYT

V: TRBV27
J: TRBJ2-1
D: TRBD1
size: .
CDR3: ASNPRTGYYNEQF

V: TRBV29-1
J: TRBJ2-1
D: TRBD1
size: .
CDR3: SVPGQGAIEQF

V: TRBV28
J: TRBJ2-5
D: .
size: .
CDR3: ASSPGGPYGETQY